One and the same sample provided the 27 T cell receptor beta chains below, sequenced in a study of OX40 agonist ivuxolimab in advanced cancers. Method: immunoSEQ multiplex PCR; TCRdb's copy keeps in-frame clones and lacks some. The data show 100,000 to 150,000 clones, about nine tenths seen once. The sequenced sample was CD4+ or CD8+ T cells sorted from blood, obtained in a trial of the OX40 agonist ivuxolimab. These receptors all stem from an adult with an advanced solid tumor such as melanoma, head and neck, liver or kidney cancer.

The chain has TRBV7-2 and TRBJ2-3; D perhaps matches TRBD2 (6 bases). Germline V CDR1 and CDR2: SGHTA, FQGNSA. The CDR3 length is 16 residues. Trimming stripped 4 bases from V and 6 bases from J, with 20 bases between. The CDR3 loop is CASSWGGLGERDTQYF. In nucleotides, the CDR3 is TGTGCCAGCAGCTGGGGAGGACTGGGGGAAAGGGATACGCAGTATTTT.

This sequence joins TRBV18 and TRBJ2-3, with 10 bases matching TRBD1. The CDR3 is made up of 15 amino acids. Germline V lookup: CDR1 KGHSH, CDR2 LQKENI. V trimming: 3 bases; J trimming: 3 bases; junction bases outside the gene matches: 3. The CDR3 DNA reads as TGTGCCAGCTCACCGGGACAGGGGACGACAGATACGCAGTATTTT. It encodes CASSPGQGTTDTQYF.

V gene TRBV2 combines with J gene TRBJ2-4; D remains unclear. CDR3 length: 14 residues. The V and J ends lost 1 base and 0 bases respectively, with 4 bases between them. The V gene's germline CDR1 is SNHLY and CDR2 FYNNEI. The CDR3 protein is CASSEGGAKNIQYF. CDR3 bases: TGTGCCAGCAGTGAAGGGGGAGCCAAAAACATTCAGTACTTC.

The chain has TRBV7-3 and TRBJ2-1; 10 positions match TRBD2. CDR3 length equals 18 residues. CDR1 and CDR2 (germline): SGHTA, FQGTGA. Trimming removed 2 bases from V and 0 bases from J; junction bases left unmatched: 7. This chain's CDR3 is CASSLQPSGRSSYNEQFF. For the CDR3, the DNA is TGTGCCAGCAGCTTACAACCTAGCGGGAGAAGCTCCTACAATGAGCAGTTCTTC.

The chain combines TRBV14 with TRBJ1-2, with D perhaps TRBD1 (5 bases). Trimming cost V 1 base and J 8 bases, with 14 bases left between them. Looked up from germline, CDR1 is SGHDN and CDR2 is FVKESK. CDR3 length: 14 residues. The CDR3 is CASSQVSGTGGYTF. Written as DNA, the CDR3 is TGTGCCAGCAGCCAAGTATCTGGGACGGGAGGCTACACCTTC.

CDR3 sequence: CASGPQDSYNEQFF. DNA for the CDR3: TGTGCTAGTGGACCACAGGACAGCTACAATGAGCAGTTCTTC. The chain links TRBV12-5 to TRBJ2-1; perhaps TRBD1 as D (6 bases). CDR3 length: 14 residues. V lost 6 bases and J 3 bases, leaving 12 bases between the germline ends. From germline, CDR1 is LGHNT and CDR2 FRNRAP. The complete variable domain, with remaining parts taken from reference TRBV12-5 and TRBJ2-1, reads DARVTQTPRHKVTEMGQEVTMRCQPILGHNTVFWYRQTMMQGLELLAYFRNRAPLDDSGMPKDRFSAEMPDATLATLKIQPSEPRDSAVYFCASGPQDSYNEQFFGPGTRLTVL.

The chain recombines TRBV20-1 with TRBJ2-7; D not certain. The CDR3 consists of 10 residues. CDR1 is DFQATT, CDR2 SNEGSKA, per germline (reference sequence). V was trimmed by 0 bases and J by 7 bases, leaving 4 bases between them. CDR3 nucleotides: TGCAGTGCTAGAGAGTCGGAGCAGTACTTC. Encoded protein: CSARESEQYF.

This rearrangement joins TRBV19 to TRBJ2-3, with a weak D call TRBD1 (5 bases). Germline CDR1 and CDR2: LNHDA and SQIVND (reference sequence). Trimming took off 4 bases at V and 3 bases at J, with 14 bases between the two ends. This CDR3 is built from 15 residues. The CDR3 spells CASSNQGSLTDTQYF. The CDR3 DNA reads TGTGCCAGTAGTAATCAGGGTTCTCTGACAGATACGCAGTATTTT. Variable domain in full (rest from reference TRBV19 and TRBJ2-3): DGGITQSPKYLFRKEGQNVTLSCEQNLNHDAMYWYRQDPGQGLRLIYYSQIVNDFQKGDIAEGYSVSREKKESFPLTVTSAQKNPTAFYLCASSNQGSLTDTQYFGPGTRLTVL.

The J gene is TRBJ2-7, the V gene TRBV6-5, with 7 bases fitting TRBD1. The ends lost 6 bases at V and 6 bases at J; junction bases unmatched: 14. CDR1 is MNHEY and CDR2 is SVGAGI in the germline V gene. The CDR3 is 15 amino acids. CDR3 region: CASSLVTGPSGEQYF. The CDR3 DNA follows: TGTGCCAGCAGCCTCGTGACAGGGCCTTCGGGCGAGCAGTACTTC.

This sequence joins TRBV7-2 and TRBJ2-2; TRBD2 might be the D (5 bases). From germline, CDR1 is SGHTA and CDR2 FQGNSA. Deletions cut 2 bases from V and 3 bases from J, with 7 bases between. The CDR3 extends over 14 amino acids. The CDR3 DNA reads TGTGCCAGCAGCTTAAGGCGGGACACCGGGGAGCTGTTTTTT. This sequence encodes CASSLRRDTGELFF.

CDR3 DNA: TGTGCCAGCAGTGGACCAGGGAGCCCAAATGAAAAACTGTTTTTT. Residues: CASSGPGSPNEKLFF. The chain links TRBV6-1 to TRBJ1-4; D might be TRBD1 (5 bases). The germline V gene encodes CDR1 MNHNS and CDR2 SASEGT. The ends were cut back, 4 bases at V and 5 bases at J, with 14 bases in the middle. The CDR3 is 15 amino acids.

In its sample, this clone was seen once. This rearrangement joins TRBV6-6 to TRBJ2-3; D gene uncertain. The V end was cut by 8 bases, the J end by 0 bases, with 12 bases between. This CDR3 is built from 14 residues. Germline-derived CDR1 and CDR2 are MNHNY and SVGAGI (reference sequence). CDR3 residues: CASFAVPSTDTQYF. The CDR3 DNA reads TGTGCCAGCTTCGCGGTTCCTAGCACAGATACGCAGTATTTT.

The chain uses TRBV27 and TRBJ2-7, with D perhaps TRBD2 (5 bases). Germline assignment: CDR1 MNHEY and CDR2 SMNVEV (reference sequence). The V end was cut by 7 bases, the J end by 6 bases, with 22 bases between. This CDR3 contains 15 residues. In DNA form, the CDR3 reads TGTGCCAGCACTTCCCGTAGGGAGTTCCCGTCCGAGCAGTACTTC. This codes for CASTSRREFPSEQYF.

The CDR3 reads CSAKGNTEAFF. For the CDR3, the DNA is TGCAGTGCTAAGGGGAACACTGAAGCTTTCTTT. The J gene is TRBJ1-1, the V gene TRBV20-1; D not resolved. The CDR3 is 11 residues long. The V end was cut by 4 bases, the J end by 1 base, with 4 bases between. Germline V lookup: CDR1 DFQATT, CDR2 SNEGSKA (reference sequence).

This clone was seen once. The chain carries TRBV29-1 and TRBJ2-7; D call uncertain. CDR3 length equals 11 residues. Between the trimmed V and J ends, which lost 2 bases and 9 bases, there was a span of 11 bases. Germline V gives CDR1 SQVTM, CDR2 ANQGSEA. CDR3 in amino acids: CSVERDLGQYF. CDR3 in DNA: TGCAGCGTTGAAAGGGATCTGGGGCAGTACTTC.

The V call is TRBV9, the J call TRBJ1-1, with a tentative D call TRBD1 (5 bases). The CDR3 consists of 14 residues. V lost 5 bases and J 1 base, leaving 12 bases between the germline ends. CDR1 and CDR2 from the germline V gene are SGDLS and YYNGEE. In nucleotides, the CDR3 is TGTGCCAGCAGGAAACAGGAAGCGAACACTGAAGCTTTCTTT. Encoded protein: CASRKQEANTEAFF.

The chain has TRBV6-5 and TRBJ2-7, with 8 nucleotides matching TRBD1. This CDR3 is built from 15 residues. With 6 bases clipped from V and 3 bases from J, the junction kept 10 bases outside the gene matches. Germline assignment: CDR1 MNHEY and CDR2 SVGAGI. In nucleotides, the CDR3 is TGTGCCAGCAGGCCGTCCGGGACAGGTGACTACGAGCAGTACTTC. This sequence encodes CASRPSGTGDYEQYF.

The chain links TRBV19 to TRBJ1-2; no clear D. The germline CDR1 and CDR2 sequences are LNHDA and SQIVND (reference sequence). The CDR3 runs to 16 residues. V was pared by 0 bases and J by 5 bases, with 16 bases between. The CDR3, as DNA: TGTGCCAGTAGTATAGATCAACTGGGTCTGGGATATGGCTACACCTTC. Its translation: CASSIDQLGLGYGYTF.

The chain joins TRBV11-2 to TRBJ1-2; 9 bases align to TRBD1. The V and J ends lost 5 bases and 3 bases, in that order; junction bases with no gene match: 10. Germline CDR1 SGHAT, CDR2 FQNNGV. This CDR3 has 16 amino acids. The CDR3 here is CASSATRTGVDYGYTF. The CDR3 DNA reads as TGTGCCAGCAGCGCAACGAGGACAGGGGTCGACTATGGCTACACCTTC.

The genes are TRBV19 and TRBJ2-7; 7 positions agree with TRBD1. With 5 bases clipped from V and 2 bases from J, the junction kept 3 bases outside the gene matches. Germline lookup yields CDR1 LNHDA and CDR2 SQIVND (reference sequence). The CDR3 is 13 amino acids. CDR3: CASSLGQTYEQYF. As DNA, the CDR3 is TGTGCCAGTAGTTTGGGACAGACCTACGAGCAGTACTTC.

Details on this clone: The junction and the germline gene differ at one end; a read error may be behind it. The genes are TRBV5-1 and TRBJ1-6, with D tentatively TRBD1 (5 bases). CDR3 length: 13 residues. Germline CDR1 reads SGHRS; CDR2 reads YFSETQ. Written as DNA, the CDR3 is TGCGCCAGCCGCTTGGGGGTGGAATCACCCCTCCACTTT. Translated, it gives CASRLGVESPLHF.

This clone appeared a single time. CDR3 residues: CSVSQQENTEAFF. The CDR3, as DNA: TGCAGCGTTAGCCAACAGGAGAACACTGAAGCTTTCTTT. V gene TRBV29-1 combines with J gene TRBJ1-1; D possibly corresponds to TRBD1 (5 bases). The CDR3 runs to 13 residues. Trimming took off 5 bases at V and 1 base at J, with 11 bases between the two ends. CDR1 and CDR2 from the germline V gene are SQVTM and ANQGSEA.

The CDR3, as DNA: TGTGCCAGCAGCTCCCGACAGGGAACCTACAATGAGCAGTTCTTC. Its translation is CASSSRQGTYNEQFF. The gene calls are TRBV11-1 and TRBJ2-1, with TRBD1 matching over 7 bases. CDR1 is SGHAT, CDR2 FQDESV, per germline (reference sequence). CDR3 size: 15 residues. After removal of 4 bases from V and 2 bases from J, the junction contained 5 bases not matched to a gene.

In regard to this clone: The junction differs from germline at one of its ends, possibly a read error. The chain has TRBV12-5 and TRBJ2-1; 8 bases map to TRBD2. Germline CDR1 and CDR2: LGHNT and FRNRAP. The CDR3 spans 16 residues. The CDR3 loop is CASALWEAGVDNEQFF. The DNA for the CDR3 is TGTGCTAGTGCTTTGTGGGAAGCGGGAGTCGACAATGAGCAGTTCTTC.

Notes on this clone: Other DNA sequences from this sample encode an identical CDR3 as well. This chain links TRBV5-1 with TRBJ1-5; D is unclear. The V gene's germline CDR1 is SGHRS and CDR2 YFSETQ. With 0 bases removed from V and 0 bases from J, the gap between germline ends came to 7 bases. The CDR3 length is 15 residues. The CDR3 spells CASSLGGYSNQPQHF. DNA of the CDR3: TGCGCCAGCAGCTTGGGGGGTTATAGCAATCAGCCCCAGCATTTT. Filled out from reference TRBV5-1 and TRBJ1-5, the complete variable domain reads KAGVTQTPRYLIKTRGQQVTLSCSPISGHRSVSWYQQTPGQGLQFLFEYFSETQRNKGNFPGRFSGRQFSNSRSEMNVSTLELGDSALYLCASSLGGYSNQPQHFGDGTRLSIL.

The V call is TRBV5-1, the J call TRBJ1-2, with D unresolved. The CDR3 has 14 amino acids. Germline V CDR1 and CDR2: SGHRS, YFSETQ. V was trimmed by 0 bases and J by 5 bases, leaving 11 bases between them. This CDR3 is CASSLEQPVYGYTF. Written as DNA, the CDR3 is TGCGCCAGCAGCTTGGAACAGCCTGTTTATGGCTACACCTTC.

As DNA, the CDR3 is TGTGCCAGCAGACACGGCCGGGACAGAGGGTACTACGAGCAGTACTTC. Encoded protein: CASRHGRDRGYYEQYF. The V gene is TRBV5-5, the J gene TRBJ2-7; the match to TRBD1 covers 7 bases. Looked up from germline, CDR1 is SGHKS and CDR2 is YYEKEE (reference sequence). CDR3 size: 16 residues. V lost 5 bases, J lost 3 bases, and 14 bases stayed unmatched.